One and the same sample provided the 9 T cell receptor beta chains below, sequenced in a study of beta chain features in type 1 diabetes. Broader study findings: Moderately but significantly shorter TCRB CDR3s were found in Type 1 diabetes patients in all four CD4+ subsets.

Expressed TCRB transcripts were sequenced after all isolated RNA was converted to cDNA. Profiling relied on immunoSEQ multiplex PCR, and the TCRdb table lists in-frame clones only, not all of them. The sample lists more than 300,000 clones; roughly 12% were seen once. No antigen has been assigned to these receptors. Sequencing used naive CD4+ T cells from blood. Every receptor here comes from a woman between 18 and 30 years old with type 1 diabetes.

V is TRBV10-3 and J is TRBJ1-1; TRBD1 might be the D (5 bases). Germline lookup yields CDR1 ENHRY and CDR2 SYGVKD. CDR3 length: 13 amino acids. The ends were cut back, 3 bases at V and 5 bases at J, with 10 bases in the middle. For the CDR3, the DNA is TGTGCCATCAGTGAACCGGGGGGTACTGAAGCTTTCTTT. This translates into CAISEPGGTEAFF.

The V call is TRBV5-6, the J call TRBJ1-2; no clear D gene. V lost 0 bases and J lost 6, with 12 bases in between. CDR1 SGHDT and CDR2 YYEEEE come from the germline V gene. The CDR3 runs to 14 residues. The CDR3 here is CASSLAGLGHGYTF. CDR3 sequence (DNA): TGTGCCAGCAGCTTGGCCGGGTTGGGTCATGGCTACACCTTC.

This chain links TRBV4-1 with TRBJ2-7; 8 bases align to TRBD2. V shed 3 bases, J shed 0 bases, and the junction held 7 bases outside the gene matches. The CDR3 extends over 16 amino acids. Germline loops: CDR1 MGHRA, CDR2 YSYEKL. The CDR3 DNA follows: TGCGCCAGCAGCCACCACCGCGGGAGGAACTCCTACGAGCAGTACTTC. It codes for CASSHHRGRNSYEQYF.

This clone turned up a few times. This chain joins TRBV28 and TRBJ2-6, with D possibly being TRBD1 (6 bases). With 6 bases removed from V and 0 bases from J, the gap between germline ends came to 15 bases. Per germline, CDR1 MDHEN and CDR2 SYDVKM. This CDR3 is 17 amino acids long. The CDR3 sequence: CASSQGLPLSGANVLTF. CDR3 DNA sequence: TGTGCCAGCAGCCAGGGGTTGCCCCTCTCTGGGGCCAACGTCCTGACTTTC. Using reference TRBV28 and TRBJ2-6 for the parts outside the CDR3, the full variable domain is DVKVTQSSRYLVKRTGEKVFLECVQDMDHENMFWYRQDPGLGLRLIYFSYDVKMKEKGDIPEGYSVSREKKERFSLILESASTNQTSMYLCASSQGLPLSGANVLTFGAGSRLTVL.

In this sample, this clone turned up a few times. The rearrangement links TRBV29-1 to TRBJ1-1; D might be TRBD1 (5 bases). The CDR3 is 13 amino acids. CDR1 is SQVTM, CDR2 ANQGSEA, per germline. Trimming took 5 bases from V and 5 from J, leaving 15 bases between them. The CDR3, as DNA: TGCAGCGTTCTCGCAGGGTCGCGGACTGAAGCTTTCTTT. It encodes CSVLAGSRTEAFF.

CDR3 nucleotide sequence: TGTGCCAGTAGTATGACACTCCTTTCGGACGAGCAGTACTTC. Translating it yields CASSMTLLSDEQYF. The gene calls are TRBV19 and TRBJ2-7; D gene uncertain. Germline V gives CDR1 LNHDA, CDR2 SQIVND (reference sequence). This CDR3 spans 14 amino acids. V shed 3 bases and J shed 5 bases, with 14 bases lying between them.

This clone was seen a handful of times. The chain employs TRBV4-3 and TRBJ2-2; 12 bases match TRBD2. Germline CDR1 and CDR2: LGHNA and YSLEER. V gave up 6 bases and J gave up 5 bases; unmatched junction bases: 1. The CDR3 totals 14 residues. The CDR3 spells CASRLAGGTGELFF. The DNA for the CDR3 is TGCGCCAGCAGGCTAGCGGGAGGGACCGGGGAGCTGTTTTTT.

The chain recombines TRBV6-5 with TRBJ2-5; 10 bases are shared with TRBD2. Germline values: CDR1 MNHEY, CDR2 SVGAGI. The junction had 3 bases not matched to a gene; V was cut back by 5 bases and J by 0 bases. The CDR3 has 15 residues. The chain's CDR3 is CASSPGLADQETQYF. CDR3 nucleotides: TGTGCCAGCAGTCCTGGACTAGCGGACCAAGAGACCCAGTACTTC.

The chain joins TRBV2 to TRBJ2-3; D remains ambiguous. The CDR3 extends over 12 amino acids. The germline gives CDR1 SNHLY, CDR2 FYNNEI. V lost 6 bases and J lost 4, with 8 bases in between. CDR3 DNA sequence: TGTGCCAGCAGCGTGCGTTCAGATACGCAGTATTTT. It is translated as CASSVRSDTQYF.